This TCR beta chain emerged from a study of T cells in Graves' hyperthyroidism and ophthalmopathy. Study-level findings and limits: Ophthalmopathy could be told apart from stable hyperthyroidism with a 13 V-J model. Most thyroid-expanded clonotypes above 0.001 were also found in blood.

Amplification targeted TCR beta CDR3 regions from RNA transcripts. TCR CDR3 underwent first-round RT-PCR with the HTBI primer set. TCRdb analysed the multiplex PCR reads with MiXCR anew, one entry per CDR3 protein. The sample lists about 600,000 distinct CDR3 sequences, roughly 15% occurring once. The germline V gene encodes CDR1 MNHEY and CDR2 SVGEGT. Losses at the gene ends were 6 bases for V and 1 base for J; bases not matched to a gene: 2. The CDR3 runs to 13 residues. The PBMCs were sourced from fresh peripheral blood (more than 9 ml). In its sample, this clonotype was seen many times. Its antigen is unidentified.

Sequences were obtained from blood. This TCR was sampled from a woman in her 50s with Graves' ophthalmopathy. This sequence joins TRBV6-2 or TRBV6-3 and TRBJ1-1; 7 bases are a match to TRBD1. The CDR3 spells CASRNRGNTEAFF. DNA for the CDR3: TGTGCCAGCAGAAACAGGGGGAACACTGAAGCTTTCTTT.